The rows below give T cell receptor beta chains drawn from one sample of a study of blood T cells in healthy people across ages. TCRdb redid the calling of the 5' RACE reads with MiXCR, one entry per CDR3 protein. The sample shows 750,000 to 850,000 distinct CDR3 sequences, around a quarter of them seen only once. The same data also contributed to another study, on T cells of mothers and their children.

The sample taken for sequencing was blood. All receptors derive from a boy aged 5 to 17 in good health. CDR3s include the opening cysteine and the closing phenylalanine or tryptophan. D genes are given only for firm matches. Expanded clones get a size class; other rows say once, few or many, or leave the size out.

V	size	J	D	CDR3	DNA
TRBV2	.	TRBJ2-2	TRBD1	CASTKTGALTGELFF	TGTGCCAGCACTAAGACAGGGGCCCTAACCGGGGAGCTGTTTTTT
TRBV28	.	TRBJ1-3	TRBD1	CASSLHRTGTGNTIYF	TGTGCCAGCAGTTTACATCGGACAGGGACTGGAAACACCATATATTTT
TRBV4-3	.	TRBJ2-1	.	CASSQDGTKRYNEQFF	TGCGCCAGCAGCCAAGATGGAACTAAACGCTACAATGAGCAGTTCTTC
TRBV12-3/TRBV12-4	.	TRBJ2-7	.	CASSPWKGGSYEQYF	TGTGCCAGCAGCCCCTGGAAGGGGGGATCCTACGAGCAGTACTTC
TRBV12-3/TRBV12-4	many	TRBJ2-7	.	CASSFGLIYEQYF	TGTGCCAGCAGTTTTGGACTTATCTACGAGCAGTACTTC
TRBV29-1	.	TRBJ2-7	TRBD2	CSVEGLAEGAFYEQYF	TGCAGCGTTGAAGGACTAGCGGAGGGAGCCTTCTACGAGCAGTACTTC
TRBV10-3	once	TRBJ1-5	.	CAISRDGAGQPQHF	TGTGCCATCAGTCGTGACGGGGCAGGTCAGCCCCAGCATTTT
TRBV9	.	TRBJ2-1	TRBD2	CASSVAASGRAEEQFF	TGTGCCAGCAGCGTAGCGGCTAGCGGGAGGGCCGAAGAGCAGTTCTTC
TRBV29-1	.	TRBJ2-3	.	CSVVAFGVITDTQYF	TGCAGCGTTGTCGCGTTTGGGGTGATCACAGATACGCAGTATTTT
TRBV15	.	TRBJ2-3	.	CATSRDLRDTQYF	TGTGCCACCAGCAGAGATCTTAGAGATACGCAGTATTTT
TRBV6-2/TRBV6-3	few	TRBJ1-6	.	CASRTGSPPLHF	TGTGCCAGCAGGACAGGATCGCCACCCCTCCACTTT
TRBV12-3/TRBV12-4	few	TRBJ2-3	TRBD1	CASSSGQESTDTQYF	TGTGCCAGCAGTTCCGGACAGGAGAGCACAGATACGCAGTATTTT
TRBV10-3	.	TRBJ2-3	.	CADTKPPVPDTQYF	TGTGCCGACACCAAACCGCCCGTCCCAGATACGCAGTATTTT
TRBV12-3/TRBV12-4	few	TRBJ2-7	TRBD2	CASCIGGGASHEQYF	TGTGCCAGCTGTATCGGCGGGGGGGCCTCCCACGAGCAGTACTTC
TRBV27	.	TRBJ2-7	.	CAGGVAVAIYEQYF	TGTGCCGGGGGAGTCGCAGTAGCGATCTACGAGCAGTACTTC
TRBV7-9	few	TRBJ2-4	TRBD1	CASSLASSGQGGNIQYF	TGTGCCAGCAGCTTAGCATCTTCCGGACAGGGTGGCAACATTCAGTACTTC
TRBV28	.	TRBJ1-1	.	CASRQTNTEAFF	TGTGCCAGCAGACAGACGAACACTGAAGCTTTCTTT
TRBV4-1	.	TRBJ2-5	.	CASSQDLENRFRQETQYF	TGCGCCAGCAGCCAAGATCTGGAAAACAGGTTCAGACAAGAGACCCAGTACTTC
TRBV7-9	.	TRBJ2-5	TRBD1	CASSAQTGGVWETQYF	TGTGCCAGCAGCGCCCAGACAGGGGGCGTATGGGAGACCCAGTACTTC
TRBV6-2/TRBV6-3	.	TRBJ1-2	.	CASSYGITGFNSNYGYTF	TGTGCCAGCAGTTACGGAATTACAGGGTTCAATTCTAACTATGGCTACACCTTC
TRBV15	few	TRBJ1-1	.	CATSRVGAENTEAFF	TGTGCCACCAGCAGAGTTGGAGCCGAGAACACTGAAGCTTTCTTT
TRBV3-1	once	TRBJ1-2	.	CASSQDGGVSYGYTF	TGTGCCAGCAGCCAAGATGGTGGGGTTAGCTATGGCTACACCTTC